These T cell receptor beta chains were read from a single sample in a study of OX40 agonist ivuxolimab in advanced cancers. Profiling relied on immunoSEQ multiplex PCR, and the TCRdb table lists in-frame clones only, not all of them. The sample lists tens of thousands of clones, about 86% occurring once. The specimen comprised CD4+ or CD8+ T cells sorted from blood, sampled in a trial of the OX40 agonist ivuxolimab. The receptors come from an adult with an advanced solid tumor such as melanoma, head and neck, liver or kidney cancer. CDR3s include the opening cysteine and the closing phenylalanine or tryptophan. A D gene is named only where the DNA matches it firmly. The listing skips clone size in some rows; elsewhere it reads once, few, many or a size class.

V	size	D	J	CDR3	DNA
TRBV11-2	.	TRBD2	TRBJ2-1	CASSSGLAVYNEQFF	TGTGCCAGCAGCTCGGGACTAGCGGTCTACAATGAGCAGTTCTTC
TRBV6-5	.	.	TRBJ1-6	CASSYRGADNSPLHF	TGTGCCAGCAGTTACAGAGGAGCCGATAATTCACCCCTCCACTTT
TRBV6-6	.	TRBD2	TRBJ2-2	CASSYSSGSTTGELFF	TGTGCCAGCAGTTATTCTAGCGGGAGTACGACCGGGGAGCTGTTTTTT
TRBV4-1	.	.	TRBJ2-7	CASSRNSEQYF	TGCGCCAGCAGCCGGAACTCCGAGCAGTACTTC
TRBV30	.	.	TRBJ2-7	CAWSGLVYEQYF	TGTGCCTGGAGTGGTCTAGTCTACGAGCAGTACTTC
TRBV27	once	.	TRBJ1-1	CASSLGSRRVVTEAFF	TGTGCCAGCAGTTTAGGCTCACGCCGGGTGGTCACTGAAGCTTTCTTT
TRBV19	.	.	TRBJ1-5	CASSRLRADSNQPQHF	TGTGCCAGTAGCCGTTTGAGGGCCGATAGCAATCAGCCCCAGCATTTT
TRBV5-1	.	TRBD1	TRBJ2-7	CASSSTGYSLEEQYF	TGCGCCAGCAGCTCGACAGGGTACTCTTTGGAGGAGCAGTACTTC
TRBV7-2	.	.	TRBJ2-7	CASSLNPGTRYEQYF	TGTGCCAGCAGCTTAAACCCCGGGACACGATACGAGCAGTACTTC
TRBV11-1	.	TRBD2	TRBJ2-3	CASSLAGGQADTQYF	TGTGCCAGCAGCCTCGCGGGGGGGCAGGCAGATACGCAGTATTTT
TRBV19	.	.	TRBJ2-1	CASSIGDNYNEQFF	TGTGCCAGTAGTATAGGGGATAACTACAATGAGCAGTTCTTC
TRBV30	.	TRBD1	TRBJ1-2	CAWAGQILYGYTF	TGTGCCTGGGCGGGACAGATTCTCTATGGCTACACCTTC
TRBV19	.	TRBD1	TRBJ1-1	CASRPGQPLNTEAFF	TGTGCCAGTAGGCCGGGACAGCCATTGAACACTGAAGCTTTCTTT
TRBV7-2	.	.	TRBJ1-5	CASSVGYDNQPQHF	TGTGCCAGCAGCGTAGGGTACGACAATCAGCCCCAGCATTTT
TRBV7-2	.	TRBD2	TRBJ2-7	CASSLGLAVSYEQYF	TGTGCCAGCAGCTTGGGTCTAGCGGTCTCCTACGAGCAGTACTTC
TRBV7-2	.	.	TRBJ1-1	CASSSQRNTEAFF	TGTGCCAGCAGCTCCCAGAGGAACACTGAAGCTTTCTTT
TRBV6-5	.	TRBD2	TRBJ2-3	CASSERGASTDTQYF	TGTGCCAGCAGCGAGCGGGGGGCTAGCACAGATACGCAGTATTTT
TRBV2	.	.	TRBJ2-5	CASTGEETQYF	TGTGCCAGCACAGGGGAAGAGACCCAGTACTTC